The clone carrying this TCR beta chain was recorded once. The entry originates in a study of blood T cell repertoires in COVID-19. Study-wide context: Both acute and convalescent COVID-19 samples were obtained from the United States, Italy and Spain. T cells, B-cell-depleted T cells, or PBMCs provided the cDNA or gDNA that served as material.

As handled by the study authors: Counts of nucleated cells, estimated from reference gene primer amplification, were obtained. This table comes from immunoSEQ multiplex PCR, and its TCRdb copy is limited to in-frame clones, with some not included. Clone size and V and J calls were adopted from that table, with D and trimming inferred from the DNA. Seen here are 140,000 to 150,000 clones, approximately 90% observed once, and the top ten hold around 3%. Trimming removed 7 bases from V and 2 bases from J, with 9 bases in between. The CDR3 extends over 12 amino acids. Germline V lookup: CDR1 LNHDA, CDR2 SQIVND (reference sequence).

The chain carries TRBV19 and TRBJ2-7; a weak D match, TRBD1 (5 bases). The material sequenced was peripheral blood. The TCR comes from a man aged 60 to 75 with active or convalescent COVID-19. The CDR3: CASKGQAYEQYF. CDR3 nucleotides: TGTGCCAGTAAGGGGCAGGCCTACGAGCAGTACTTC.